This TCR beta chain was identified in a study of CD8+CD57+ T cells in acquired aplastic anemia. Study information: Isolated CD4+ and CD8+ cells, once sorted, yielded DNA averaging around 3 ug.

Study outcomes and limitations: No significant patient-versus-control difference appeared in CD8+ Simpson's diversity. A set of approximately 29 CD8+ CDR3 sequences was shared between patients and controls, and these sequences appeared highly expressed in patients.

Germline loops: CDR1 SGHVS, CDR2 FQNEAQ. The CDR3 has 15 amino acids. Genomic DNA served as template for TCR beta VDJ and CDR3 profiling. TCRdb processed the reads anew with MiXCR; each CDR3 protein has one entry. This sample carries hundreds of thousands of distinct CDR3 sequences, around 82% of them seen once, and the ten largest clones take roughly two fifths. Sequenced patients had shown CD8+CD57+ cell expansion by flow cytometry. The enrolled patients all had severe acquired aplastic anemia. This clonotype was found once. The antigen is not known. One end of the junction fails to match germline, which may point to a read error.

The origin of this receptor is a human donor with aplastic anemia. This chain joins TRBV7-8 and TRBJ1-5, with D possibly being TRBD1 (6 bases). Sequencing input: sorted CD4+, CD8+, or CD8+CD57+ T cells (not recorded which) from PBMCs. The CDR3 region is CASSQELGRKGDTHF. In DNA form, the CDR3 reads TGCGCCAGCAGCCAAGAACTCGGTAGAAAGGGGGATACGCATTTT.